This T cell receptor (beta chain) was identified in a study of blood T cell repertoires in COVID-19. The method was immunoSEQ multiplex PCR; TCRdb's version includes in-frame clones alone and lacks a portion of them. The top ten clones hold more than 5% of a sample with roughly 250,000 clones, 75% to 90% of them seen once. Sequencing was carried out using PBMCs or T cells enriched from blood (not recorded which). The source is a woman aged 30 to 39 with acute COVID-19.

The CDR3 protein is CATSSAGLANEQYF. CDR3 nucleotides: TGTGCCACCAGCAGTGCGGGACTAGCGAACGAGCAGTACTTC. The rearrangement uses TRBV15 and TRBJ2-7; TRBD2 matches at 10 bases. J lost 5 bases, V lost 3 bases, and 4 bases had no gene match. This CDR3 region has 14 residues. Germline V gene data show CDR1 as LNHNV and CDR2 as YYDKDF (reference sequence).